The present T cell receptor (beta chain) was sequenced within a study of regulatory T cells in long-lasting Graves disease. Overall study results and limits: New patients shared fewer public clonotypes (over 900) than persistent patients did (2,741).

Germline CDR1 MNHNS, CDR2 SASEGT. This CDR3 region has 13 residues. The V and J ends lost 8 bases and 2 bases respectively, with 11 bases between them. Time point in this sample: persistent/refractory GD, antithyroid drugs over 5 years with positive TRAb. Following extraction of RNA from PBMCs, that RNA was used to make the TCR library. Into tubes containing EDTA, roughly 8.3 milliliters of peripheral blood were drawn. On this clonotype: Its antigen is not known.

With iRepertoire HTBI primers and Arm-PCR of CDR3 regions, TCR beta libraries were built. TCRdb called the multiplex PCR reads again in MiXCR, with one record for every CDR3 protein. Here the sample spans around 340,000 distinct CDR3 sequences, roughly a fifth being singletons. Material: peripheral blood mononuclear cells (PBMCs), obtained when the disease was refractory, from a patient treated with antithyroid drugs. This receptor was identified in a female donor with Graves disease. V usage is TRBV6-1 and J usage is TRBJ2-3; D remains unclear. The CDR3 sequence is CASVASNTDTQYF. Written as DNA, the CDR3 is TGTGCCAGCGTAGCCAGCAACACAGATACGCAGTATTTT.